Following are 27 T cell receptor beta chains from one sample sequenced in a study of lymphopenia after photon versus proton radiotherapy. Libraries were prepared by immunoSEQ multiplex PCR; TCRdb keeps only in-frame clonotypes and omits some of them. The sample consists of thousands of clones, about 90% of them appearing once. Source: peripheral blood, taken from a patient treated with photon-based radiotherapy. The source is a man in his sixties with cholangiocarcinoma.

J is TRBJ1-2 and V is TRBV18; 11 bases map to TRBD1. The V segment lost 0 bases and the J segment 7 bases; nucleotides outside the gene matches: 4. CDR1 is KGHSH, CDR2 LQKENI, per germline. CDR3 length equals 15 residues. The CDR3 DNA reads as TGTGCCAGCTCACCACCGGGACAGGGGGAGACTGGCTACACCTTC. Encoded protein: CASSPPGQGETGYTF.

The rearrangement joins TRBV4-3 to TRBJ2-7; 9 nucleotides align to TRBD1. V lost 1 base and J lost 5; bases outside the gene matches: 6. The CDR3 has 15 amino acids. Germline CDR1 reads LGHNA; CDR2 reads YSLEER. The CDR3 region is CASSQGTGAEHEQYF. For the CDR3, the DNA is TGCGCCAGCAGCCAAGGGACAGGGGCTGAGCACGAGCAGTACTTC.

The V call is TRBV6-5, the J call TRBJ1-2, with 8 bases that match TRBD1. V gave up 4 bases and J gave up 5 bases; unmatched junction bases: 6. The CDR3 length is 14 residues. Germline V gene data show CDR1 as MNHEY and CDR2 as SVGAGI. Here the CDR3 reads CASSSQGAGYGYTF. In DNA, the CDR3 is TGTGCCAGCAGTTCCCAGGGGGCAGGATATGGCTACACCTTC.

The J gene is TRBJ2-7, the V gene TRBV7-2; a possible D gene is TRBD1 (6 bases). CDR1 SGHTA and CDR2 FQGNSA come from the germline V gene. Trimming cost V 8 bases and J 0 bases, with 14 bases left between them. This CDR3 contains 14 residues. CDR3 loop: CASSIRTDSYEQYF. The CDR3 DNA is TGTGCCAGCTCCATACGGACAGACTCCTACGAGCAGTACTTC.

The chain is built from TRBV19 and TRBJ1-6; TRBD1 might be the D (6 bases). The germline gives CDR1 LNHDA, CDR2 SQIVND (reference sequence). Trimming took 10 bases from V and 0 from J, leaving 19 bases between them. This CDR3 has 17 residues. The CDR3, as DNA: TGTGCCACCAGTGTTGACAGGAGACTCTCCTATAATTCACCCCTCCACTTT. Translating gives CATSVDRRLSYNSPLHF.

CDR3 in DNA: TGTGCCAGCAGCTTCTACAGGCTAAACGAGCAGTACTTC. It yields the protein CASSFYRLNEQYF. The gene calls are TRBV11-2 and TRBJ2-7, with D perhaps TRBD1 (5 bases). The CDR3 covers 13 residues. V lost 3 bases to trimming and J lost 5 bases, with 11 bases between them. CDR1 SGHAT and CDR2 FQNNGV come from the germline V gene.

This chain uses TRBV10-2 with TRBJ2-5; 9 nucleotides align to TRBD1. The CDR3 is made up of 14 amino acids. Germline V lookup: CDR1 WSHSY, CDR2 SAAADI. J gave up 4 bases and V 3 bases, and 3 bases lay outside the gene matches. The CDR3 DNA reads TGCGCCAGCAGTGACCCGGGACAGGGAGAGACCCAGTACTTC. Translated: CASSDPGQGETQYF.

The chain carries TRBV7-6 and TRBJ1-1, with no clear D. The CDR3 is made up of 14 amino acids. Germline lookup yields CDR1 SGHVS and CDR2 FNYEAQ. V shed 5 bases and J shed 1 base, with 11 bases lying between them. CDR3 nucleotides: TGTGCCAGCAGCCCAGCTGGGGAGAACACTGAAGCTTTCTTT. This sequence encodes CASSPAGENTEAFF.

The V and J genes are TRBV7-8 and TRBJ2-2; D gene unclear. V was cut by 7 bases and J by 6 bases, with 15 bases left in between. Germline CDR1 SGHVS, CDR2 FQNEAQ. CDR3 length: 14 amino acids. The DNA for the CDR3 is TGTGCCAGCACCCTAGACCAGGCGGCCGGGGAGCTGTTTTTT. Translating gives CASTLDQAAGELFF. Filled out from reference TRBV7-8 and TRBJ2-2, the complete variable domain reads GAGVSQSPRYKVAKRGQDVALRCDPISGHVSLFWYQQALGQGPEFLTYFQNEAQLDKSGLPSDRFFAERPEGSVSTLKIQRTQQEDSAVYLCASTLDQAAGELFFGEGSRLTVL.

The chain links TRBV7-7 to TRBJ2-2; D ambiguous. Germline lookup yields CDR1 SSHAT and CDR2 FNYEAQ (reference sequence). V lost 5 bases and J 2 bases, leaving 6 bases between the germline ends. The CDR3 covers 13 residues. The DNA for the CDR3 is TGTGCCAGCAGCGAAAAAAACACCGGGGAGCTGTTTTTT. Residues: CASSEKNTGELFF.

V and J are TRBV2 and TRBJ2-2, with TRBD2 matching 13 bases. There are 15 residues in the CDR3. Trimming at V came to 6 bases and at J to 6 bases, leaving 4 bases not matched to a gene. CDR1 and CDR2 from the germline V gene are SNHLY and FYNNEI. CDR3 in amino acids: CASRGTSGVSGELFF. DNA for the CDR3: TGTGCCAGCAGGGGGACTAGCGGGGTCTCCGGGGAGCTGTTTTTT. The complete variable domain, with remaining parts taken from reference TRBV2 and TRBJ2-2, reads EPEVTQTPSHQVTQMGQEVILRCVPISNHLYFYWYRQILGQKVEFLVSFYNNEISEKSEIFDDQFSVERPDGSNFTLKIRSTKLEDSAMYFCASRGTSGVSGELFFGEGSRLTVL.

The chain carries TRBV9 and TRBJ1-3; no reliable D call. The CDR3 is 13 amino acids. V lost 4 bases, J lost 0 bases, and 5 bases lay in between. Germline V gives CDR1 SGDLS, CDR2 YYNGEE. This CDR3 is CASSQSSGNTIYF. CDR3 DNA: TGTGCCAGCAGCCAGAGCTCTGGAAACACCATATATTTT.

This chain joins TRBV5-4 and TRBJ2-3; D is ambiguous. The V end was cut by 4 bases, the J end by 2 bases, with 5 bases between. Per germline, CDR1 SGHNT and CDR2 YYREEE (reference sequence). The CDR3 covers 12 residues. CDR3: CASSGITDTQYF. The CDR3 DNA follows: TGTGCCAGCAGCGGCATCACAGATACGCAGTATTTT.

The CDR3, as DNA: TGTGCCAGCACCAATTCAGGGGGCAACACTGAAGCTTTCTTT. Encoded protein: CASTNSGGNTEAFF. This rearrangement joins TRBV7-9 to TRBJ1-1, with TRBD1 matching over 8 bases. J lost 2 bases, V lost 7 bases, and 6 bases had no gene match. The CDR3 spans 14 residues. From germline, CDR1 is SEHNR and CDR2 FQNEAQ (reference sequence).

The chain employs TRBV6-5 and TRBJ2-2; D not certain. The germline V gene encodes CDR1 MNHEY and CDR2 SVGAGI. Trimming cost V 6 bases and J 2 bases, with 7 bases left between them. The CDR3 loop spans 13 amino acids. The DNA for the CDR3 is TGTGCCAGCAGGACTCCTAACACCGGGGAGCTGTTTTTT. It translates to CASRTPNTGELFF.

The chain links TRBV5-4 to TRBJ1-2, with D possibly matching TRBD1 (6 bases). This CDR3 region has 14 residues. Trimming cost V 1 base and J 7 bases, with 14 bases left between them. In germline, CDR1 is SGHNT, CDR2 YYREEE (reference sequence). This CDR3 is CASSLQAGAAGYTF. The DNA for the CDR3 is TGTGCCAGCAGCTTGCAGGCAGGGGCAGCTGGCTACACCTTC.

The CDR3 nucleotides read TGCGCCAGCAGTACCGGGACAGGCAATGAGCAGTTCTTC. This codes for CASSTGTGNEQFF. The chain joins TRBV10-1 to TRBJ2-1; 8 bases map to TRBD1. Per the germline V gene, CDR1 is WNHNN and CDR2 is SYGVQD (reference sequence). With 5 bases clipped from V and 6 bases from J, the junction kept 3 bases outside the gene matches. This CDR3 is built from 13 residues.

The chain uses TRBV11-2 and TRBJ1-4; D is unresolved. This CDR3 is built from 13 residues. The germline gives CDR1 SGHAT, CDR2 FQNNGV. Deletions cut 1 base from V and 8 bases from J, with 8 bases between. The CDR3 bases are TGTGCCAGCAGCTTAGGGGATTCGGAAAAACTGTTTTTT. It encodes CASSLGDSEKLFF.

This chain connects TRBV15 to TRBJ2-1, with 12 bases that match TRBD2. CDR3 length: 14 amino acids. The germline V gene encodes CDR1 LNHNV and CDR2 YYDKDF (reference sequence). V shed 3 bases and J 6 bases; nucleotides not matched to a gene: 0. CDR3 bases: TGTGCCACCAGCAGGACTAGCGGGAGCAATGAGCAGTTCTTC. This codes for CATSRTSGSNEQFF.

The chain couples TRBV6-5 to TRBJ2-7; a weak D match, TRBD2 (6 bases). The CDR3 has 13 amino acids. V was trimmed by 10 bases and J by 0 bases, leaving 13 bases between them. The V gene's germline CDR1 is MNHEY and CDR2 SVGAGI. CDR3 residues: CATGRESSYEQYF. The CDR3 DNA reads as TGTGCCACAGGACGGGAGAGCTCCTACGAGCAGTACTTC.

This rearrangement joins TRBV4-3 to TRBJ2-2; D not certain. The V end lost 1 base, the J end lost 0 bases, and 9 bases lay between the germline ends. The CDR3 spans 16 residues. CDR1 and CDR2 (germline): LGHNA, YSLEER. The CDR3 loop is CASSQVGFANTGELFF. The CDR3 DNA reads TGCGCCAGCAGCCAAGTGGGGTTCGCGAACACCGGGGAGCTGTTTTTT.

V usage is TRBV19 and J usage is TRBJ2-2, with 14 bases matching TRBD2. Germline lookup yields CDR1 LNHDA and CDR2 SQIVND (reference sequence). The length of the CDR3 is 19 residues. J lost 5 bases, V lost 0 bases, and 8 bases had no gene match. DNA of the CDR3: TGTGCCAGTAGTATAGACTTGGGACTAGCGGGAGAAGAAACCGGGGAGCTGTTTTTT. Translating it yields CASSIDLGLAGEETGELFF.

This chain uses TRBV9 with TRBJ2-3; 11 positions agree with TRBD2. Unmatched junction bases numbered 9, after V lost 4 bases and J lost 2 bases. Germline V gene sequence: CDR1 SGDLS, CDR2 YYNGEE. The CDR3 has 17 amino acids. The CDR3 sequence: CASSSDETSGDTDTQYF. CDR3 in DNA: TGTGCCAGCAGCTCAGATGAGACTAGCGGGGACACAGATACGCAGTATTTT.

The table lists this clone with a count of one. The chain is built from TRBV27 and TRBJ1-3; D might be TRBD1 (5 bases). Germline assignment: CDR1 MNHEY and CDR2 SMNVEV (reference sequence). Trimming shortened V by 2 bases and J by 0 bases, and 11 bases separated the two germline ends. The CDR3 totals 16 residues. CDR3 amino acids: CASSLRDGGSGNTIYF. DNA of the CDR3: TGTGCCAGCAGTTTACGGGACGGGGGCTCTGGAAACACCATATATTTT.

The J gene is TRBJ2-3, the V gene TRBV7-3; D is possibly TRBD1 or TRBD2 (5 bases each). Trimming took 4 bases from V and 2 from J, leaving 13 bases between them. The CDR3 has 15 amino acids. Germline CDR1 is SGHTA and CDR2 is FQGTGA. CDR3 sequence: CASSSSGTHTDTQYF. CDR3 in DNA: TGTGCCAGCAGCTCATCAGGGACGCACACAGATACGCAGTATTTT.

J is TRBJ2-1 and V is TRBV11-3; unclear D gene. Germline V gene data show CDR1 as SGHNT and CDR2 as YENEEA. The CDR3 length is 16 residues. V was shortened by 4 bases and J by 0 bases, with 13 bases between the two germline ends. For the CDR3, the DNA is TGTGCCAGCAGCTCCCGGTCGATGAGCTCCTACAATGAGCAGTTCTTC. Protein sequence: CASSSRSMSSYNEQFF.

This chain connects TRBV28 to TRBJ1-1, with 8 bases lining up with TRBD1. CDR1 MDHEN and CDR2 SYDVKM come from the germline V gene. V shed 6 bases, J shed 5 bases, and the junction held 8 bases outside the gene matches. This CDR3 is built from 14 residues. The CDR3 DNA sequence: TGTGCCAGCAGCTTCAGGGGGCTGGGAACTGAAGCTTTCTTT. Amino acid sequence: CASSFRGLGTEAFF. The full variable domain, rest sourced from reference TRBV28 and TRBJ1-1, is DVKVTQSSRYLVKRTGEKVFLECVQDMDHENMFWYRQDPGLGLRLIYFSYDVKMKEKGDIPEGYSVSREKKERFSLILESASTNQTSMYLCASSFRGLGTEAFFGQGTRLTVV.